This is a list of T cell receptor beta chains from one sample in a study of blood T cells in healthy people across ages. TCRdb itself ran the 5' RACE reads through MiXCR, one entry per CDR3 protein. This table has about 1,600,000 distinct CDR3 sequences, about 40% appearing once. Material: blood. The receptor source for this set is a woman aged 18 to 35 in good health. The CDR3 runs from the conserved cysteine through the conserved F or W. Each record gives: D gene, J gene, V gene, clone size, CDR3 DNA, CDR3 protein. A D gene is named only where the DNA matches it firmly. Not all rows give a size; the values are once, few, many and, for expanded clones, a class.

- TRBJ2-1 TRBV20-1 few TGCAGTGCTAGAGATTTTGGGCCTTTTACCGATGAGCAGTTCTTC CSARDFGPFTDEQFF
- TRBJ2-3 TRBV20-1 few TGCAGTGCGCAGAGGGGGTGGGAAAGCACAGATACGCAGTATTTT CSAQRGWESTDTQYF
TRBD2 TRBJ2-2 TRBV3-1 - TGTGCCAGCAGCCAAGACGTGGGTAGCGGGAGCGGCGGGGAGCTGTTTTTT CASSQDVGSGSGGELFF
- TRBJ1-1 TRBV2 - TGTGCCAGCAGGGCCGGGACCTACACTGAAGCTTTCTTT CASRAGTYTEAFF
TRBD1 TRBJ2-3 TRBV12-3/TRBV12-4 - TGTGCCAGCAGTTTGGGACAGAGAACAGATATGCAGTATTTT CASSLGQRTDMQYF
- TRBJ2-3 TRBV20-1 medium-sized TGCAGTGCTCTGACAGTTGCTACGCAGTATTTT CSALTVATQYF
- TRBJ1-5 TRBV11-2 - TGTGCCAGCAGCCTATTCGGGACGTACCCCGGGCAGCCCCAGCATTTT CASSLFGTYPGQPQHF
- TRBJ2-5 TRBV10-3 few TGTGCCATCAGTGGGGACCCGGAAGAGACCCAGTACTTC CAISGDPEETQYF
TRBD2 TRBJ2-1 TRBV12-3/TRBV12-4 - TGTGCCAGCAGTCCCGAAACTAAGGTAGCGGGGGTTATGCAGTTCTTC CASSPETKVAGVMQFF
TRBD2 TRBJ2-3 TRBV20-1 - TGCAGTACCAAGACTAGCGGGAGGTGGGGTGGCACAGATACGCAGTATTTT CSTKTSGRWGGTDTQYF
TRBD2 TRBJ2-3 TRBV6-1 few TGTGCCAGCAACCGTGGGAGGGAGGCAGATACGCAGTATTTT CASNRGREADTQYF
TRBD2 TRBJ2-7 TRBV9 once TGTGCCAGCAGCCTTACTAGCGGGGGTCCTGAAACCCAGTACTTC CASSLTSGGPETQYF
- TRBJ1-2 TRBV5-1 few TGCGCCAGCAGCTTGTATGCACCGGATCCAGAGAGAGACTATGGCTACACCTTC CASSLYAPDPERDYGYTF
TRBD1 TRBJ1-2 TRBV6-6 - TGTGCCAGCAGTTACAGTCAACAGGGGCCCTATGGCTACACCTTC CASSYSQQGPYGYTF
TRBD2 TRBJ2-3 TRBV2 few TGTGCCAGCAGTGAAACTAGCGGGGGGGCCCTACGCACAGATACGCAGTATTTT CASSETSGGALRTDTQYF
- TRBJ2-7 TRBV12-3/TRBV12-4 - TGTGCCAGCAGTTTAGCTGGCCGCCCGGCGCCGAGCTCCTACGAGCAGTACTTC CASSLAGRPAPSSYEQYF
- TRBJ2-5 TRBV29-1 few TGCAGCGTTGAAGATGGGCTAGCTGGAGAGACCCAGTACTTC CSVEDGLAGETQYF
TRBD1 TRBJ1-2 TRBV10-3 many TGTGCCATCAGTGGGGCCGGGACAGGGGCATCCTCCAGTGGCTACACCTTC CAISGAGTGASSSGYTF
TRBD1 TRBJ2-7 TRBV6-1 - TGTGCCAGCAGGACTCCGGGACAGGGGATGGACTACGAGCAGTACTTC CASRTPGQGMDYEQYF
- TRBJ2-5 TRBV29-1 - TGCAGCGGAGGTGGAGCAGGGTCGAGGGAGCAGTACTTC CSGGGAGSREQYF
- TRBJ1-2 TRBV29-1 few TGCAGCGTCCGAGGGTCAGGGAGGGGCTATGGCTACACCTTC CSVRGSGRGYGYTF
- TRBJ2-6 TRBV6-1 - TGTGCCAGCAGTCCGACCACAGCGTCTGGGGCCAACGTCCTGACTTTC CASSPTTASGANVLTF
- TRBJ1-1 TRBV30 - TGTGCCTGGACCCCCCGAAGAAACACTGAAGCTTTCTTT CAWTPRRNTEAFF
TRBD2 TRBJ2-1 TRBV5-1 - TGCGCCAGCTCCCTAACCCCGGGACTAGTTCACAATGAGCAGTTCTTC CASSLTPGLVHNEQFF
TRBD2 TRBJ2-5 TRBV12-3/TRBV12-4 few TGTGCCAGCAGTGCATCTAGCGGTACACAAGAGACCCAGTACTTC CASSASSGTQETQYF
- TRBJ2-3 TRBV6-1 - TGTGCCATTAGCAGTGGTCCTTCCACAGATACGCAGTATTTT CAISSGPSTDTQYF
TRBD1 TRBJ1-5 TRBV29-1 few TGCAGCGTTGGACAGGGGAGCAATCAGCCCCAGCATTTT CSVGQGSNQPQHF
TRBD1 TRBJ2-7 TRBV18 - TGTGCCAGCTCACTGGACAGGATAGCCTACGAGCAGTACTTC CASSLDRIAYEQYF
- TRBJ2-7 TRBV4-1 - TGCGCCAGCAGCCAAGGAGACAGGAACTACAATGAGCAGTACTTC CASSQGDRNYNEQYF
TRBD2 TRBJ2-7 TRBV6-1 many TGCGCCAGCAGCGAACTAGCGGGAGGCCCCTACGAGCAGTACTTC CASSELAGGPYEQYF
- TRBJ2-7 TRBV28 - TGTGCCAGCATCCCTTCCTTCTCGGGGTACGAGCAGTACTTC CASIPSFSGYEQYF
TRBD1 TRBJ2-2 TRBV5-1 few TGCGCCAGCAGCTTGTCAGGCCGACAGGGGCTAGGCACCGGGGAGCTGTTTTTT CASSLSGRQGLGTGELFF
- TRBJ1-5 TRBV7-9 few TGTGCCAGCAGCTTAGAGAATGGGGGACACACGTTATATAGCAATCAGCCCCAGCATTTT CASSLENGGHTLYSNQPQHF
TRBD2 TRBJ2-1 TRBV2 few TGTGCCAGCCAAGTGACCGGCCTAGCGGGAGCCAATGAGCAGTTCTTC CASQVTGLAGANEQFF
TRBD2 TRBJ2-1 TRBV3-1 - TGTGCCAGCAGCCAAGGGACTAGCGGGTACACCTACAATGAGCAGTTCTTC CASSQGTSGYTYNEQFF
TRBD1 TRBJ1-2 TRBV6-5 - TGTGCCAGCAGTAATCCGGGACAGGGTTGGGATGGCTACACCTTC CASSNPGQGWDGYTF
- TRBJ2-7 TRBV6-6 few TGTGCCAGCAGTCGCCCGGCTTTCGGCGAGCAGTACTTC CASSRPAFGEQYF
- TRBJ2-1 TRBV10-3 many TGTGCCATCACTGGAGGGGCTGAGCAGTTCTTC CAITGGAEQFF
- TRBJ2-7 TRBV28 - TGTGCCAGCAGTTTTATATCCGAGCCCTCCTACGAGCAGTACTTC CASSFISEPSYEQYF
TRBD1 TRBJ1-1 TRBV28 - TGTGCCAGCAGTTTGGACAGGGAATCCCTTAACACTGAAGCTTTCTTT CASSLDRESLNTEAFF
- TRBJ1-2 TRBV19 few TGTGCCAGTAGTATAGGGCAGCACTATGGCTACACCTTC CASSIGQHYGYTF
TRBD1 TRBJ2-2 TRBV27 - TGTGCCACCTCCCGGACAGGTGCCGGGGAGCTGTTTTTT CATSRTGAGELFF
- TRBJ1-2 TRBV30 once TGTGCCTGGAGTGTTCGGCACACATATGGCTACACCTTC CAWSVRHTYGYTF
TRBD2 TRBJ2-1 TRBV7-6 - TGTGCCAGCAGCTCACGACTAGCGGGGGGCTCCTACAATGAGCGGTTCTTC CASSSRLAGGSYNERFF
TRBD2 TRBJ2-7 TRBV20-1 - TGCAGTGCCCGGCGACCTAGCGGGGGAACCGCCTACGAGCAGTACTTC CSARRPSGGTAYEQYF
- TRBJ2-7 TRBV20-1 - TGCAGTGCTAGAATAAGGGGAGAGCCTTACAATGAGCAGTACTTC CSARIRGEPYNEQYF
- TRBJ1-6 TRBV11-2 - TGTGCCAGCAGCTTACCGGGACCCCTCCACTTT CASSLPGPLHF
TRBD2 TRBJ2-1 TRBV20-1 few TGCAGTGCTAGCCCGACTAGCGGGGTTACTGAGCAGTTCTTC CSASPTSGVTEQFF
- TRBJ2-7 TRBV6-5 - TGTGCCAGCAGTAGCCCTTTCGGGGCATACGAGCAGTACTTC CASSSPFGAYEQYF
TRBD1 TRBJ1-1 TRBV4-2 - TGTGCCAGCACCCGGACAGGGGGCCCCAGTCCGACTGAAGCTTTCTTT CASTRTGGPSPTEAFF
- TRBJ2-1 TRBV30 - TGTGCCTGGAAGAGATTGGGAGAGCAGTTCTTC CAWKRLGEQFF
- TRBJ2-5 TRBV29-1 many TGCAGCGTTGGGGAGGCTGGAGAGACCCAGTACTTC CSVGEAGETQYF
- TRBJ2-7 TRBV6-5 - TGTGCCAGCAGTTACGGGAGCCACAATGAGCAGTACTTC CASSYGSHNEQYF
- TRBJ2-7 TRBV12-3/TRBV12-4 - TGTGCCAGCAGTTTAGCGTGGGAATCCCCTTACGAGCAGTACTTC CASSLAWESPYEQYF
- TRBJ1-6 TRBV18 - TGTGCCAGCAGCCCCCTAGATAATTCACCCCTCCACTTT CASSPLDNSPLHF
TRBD2 TRBJ2-3 TRBV6-2/TRBV6-3 few TGTGCCAGCCGTCGGACTAGCGGGGACATCACAGATACGCAGTATTTT CASRRTSGDITDTQYF
TRBD1 TRBJ2-1 TRBV7-7 - TGTGCCAGCAGCCGGAGTAGGGGGCAGGACAATGAGCAGTTCTTC CASSRSRGQDNEQFF
- TRBJ1-2 TRBV27 few TGTGCCAGCAGTTTAAAGGGTTTGGGCGGCTACACCTTC CASSLKGLGGYTF
TRBD2 TRBJ2-1 TRBV29-1 many TGCAGCGTTGATCTAGCGGGACGATATGAGCAGTTCTTC CSVDLAGRYEQFF